This T cell receptor beta chain was documented in a study of blood T cell repertoires in COVID-19. Study information: The origin of the acute and convalescent COVID-19 samples was the United States, Italy and Spain. In each case, the material was cDNA or gDNA derived from T cells, B-cell-depleted T cells, or PBMCs.

This clone was counted a few times. Trimming pared 3 bases from V and 0 bases from J, leaving 14 bases between. This CDR3 contains 16 residues. The germline CDR1 and CDR2 sequences are MNHEY and SVGAGI. In the original analysis: Amplification of reference gene primers provided the estimated nucleated cell counts. Repertoires were generated with immunoSEQ multiplex PCR, while TCRdb's copy carries only in-frame clones and drops some. V, J and clone size derive from that table, while D and trimming were established from the DNA sequence. The profile shows about 670,000 clones, about nine tenths of them singletons.

The sequencing sample was made of peripheral blood. The chain has TRBV6-5 and TRBJ1-1; D might be TRBD1 (6 bases). The clonotype was recovered from a woman between 18 and 29 years old with acute or convalescent COVID-19. CDR3 nucleotides: TGTGCCAGCAGTTATCTCCTGACAGGCGTGAACACTGAAGCTTTCTTT. It codes for CASSYLLTGVNTEAFF.